This T cell receptor beta chain came from a study of human T cells and chemical hapten exposure (dated by TCRdb to about 2021). Concerning the study at large: For sensitization, 2% DPC in acetone was applied to a roughly 2 cm by roughly 2 cm area of upper inner arm skin. Patients additionally received weekly therapeutic DPC doses to the scalp throughout the approximately 22-week study period. Patch testing was performed on the upper back with Finn chambers containing 0.01% DPC, and the patch tests were scored after 6 days according to International Contact Dermatitis Research Group standards. Most of the patients in the cohort were female, and the cohort covered alopecia areata with under or over 50% scalp involvement, alopecia totalis and alopecia universalis. The libraries were sequenced as a pool, and the TCR yield per sample differed mostly because of small variations in library volumes within the pool. The study tracked peripheral blood TCR repertoire changes in vivo during primary and secondary sensitization to the hapten diphenylcyclopropenone (DPC) in alopecia patients. Blood was sampled from patients pre-sensitization (week 0) and at 2, 6 and about 24 weeks after DPC sensitization. Blood for TCR sequencing was provided by twenty-nine alopecia patients at one to four time points (pre-sensitization, 2, 6 and 24 weeks). Overall results and qualifications from the work: Because every patient had alopecia, a presumed autoimmune disease, the patients' immune response might differ from that of healthy individuals. Compared with pre-sensitization or healthy control sets, expanded TCRs formed significantly more large CDR3 similarity clusters, which is consistent with antigen-driven responses. The number of PT1 expanded TCRs positively correlated with patch test score, significant at thresholds 8, 16 and 32 but not 4. No change with DPC sensitization was found in the number of TCRs above 1 in 1000 frequency, and no evidence of global repertoire structure alterations was found. After repeated subsampling, changes were observed in the strength of the expansion versus patch-test correlation and in the threshold at which the correlation became significant.

The time point label corresponds to: patch test 1, 2 weeks after DPC sensitization. The treatment or condition label, as the study defines it: therapeutic diphenylcyclopropenone sensitization with weekly scalp DPC. At each patch-test visit, blood was drawn before the patch test was applied. Patients were eligible if aged 18 to 70, diagnosed with alopecia and judged suitable for DPC therapy, and pregnant patients were excluded. Unfractionated whole blood was collected in Tempus Blood RNA tubes, and total RNA was extracted from that blood. This clonotype was found a few times. Its antigen is currently not known. No quality values exist for individual bases; no much larger clone is one base distant. Library method: RACE. Sequencer: NextSeq 500. Library preparation attached unique molecular identifiers to individual cDNA molecules for quantitative, reproducible TCR counting. For every blood RNA sample, sequencing covered both the TCR alpha and TCR beta chains. Turning to the authors' computational methods: Samples had a median of roughly 98,000 TCRs, with a range from 23,224 to 690,600. The Decombinator software suite was used to annotate V, J and CDR3 in the TCR reads. For PS versus PT1 abundance plots, all samples were subsampled to the same number of TCRs (28,000). Expanded TCRs were defined as absent before sensitization and observed at least eight times at the 2-week time point. TCRdb cleaned the public reads at Q25 with fastp, built clones with MiXCR and kept in-frame beta chains. Here each entry gathers all rows of one CDR3 protein and keeps the most common genes and DNA. These V and J calls are TCRdb output, not the study's own analysis. Present in this sample are 150,000 to 200,000 distinct CDR3 sequences, about 14% of which were seen just once. 1.7% of the sample is held by the ten biggest clonotypes.

Its CDR3 holds 16 amino acids, cysteine through phenylalanine. Left in the record is the CDR3 DNA by itself, 48 bases read in frame from the first base. As encoded in the germline V gene (reference sequence), CDR1 is SEHNR while CDR2 is FQNEAQ. Ends trimmed: V by 4 bases, J by 1 base; bases unmatched to a gene: 6. The sequence was collected from a woman in her twenties or thirties with alopecia areata. Some clones in this sample may be carry-over from other donors' samples. The chain employs TRBV7-9 and TRBJ2-5; 10 central nucleotides agree with TRBD2. This specimen consisted of whole blood, obtained in connection with sensitization to the hapten diphenylcyclopropenone (DPC). The CDR3 region: CASSSRLAGLQETQYF. The nucleotide sequence reads as follows: TGTGCCAGCAGCTCCCGACTAGCGGGCCTCCAAGAGACCCAGTACTTC.